The following is a T cell receptor (beta chain) sequence with its context. Antigen specificity is unknown. The source of the sample is a study of cytomegalovirus exposure and HLA in healthy donors. Study results and caveats: Prior analysis indicated that the majority of TCR beta V segments exhibited productivity approximately 90% or approximately 30% of the time.

13 Jbeta primers and 60 Vbeta primers were used for the PCR. Sequencing used immunoSEQ multiplex PCR; TCRdb keeps in-frame clones, though not all of them. This sample carries some 150,000 clones, with around 0.8% going to the ten biggest clones. CDR3 length: 17 residues. Trimming pared 2 bases from V and 0 bases from J, leaving 11 bases between. Germline-derived CDR1 and CDR2 are KGHSH and LQKENI. This sequence originates from a woman younger than 35 in good health and CMV-seropositive. The gene calls are TRBV18 and TRBJ1-6; a possible D gene is TRBD1 (5 bases). The material sequenced was PBMCs. As DNA, the CDR3 is TGTGCCAGCTCACCAGGGGGGGGTCCCTCCTATAATTCACCCCTCCACTTT. Residues: CASSPGGGPSYNSPLHF.